This is a list of T cell receptor beta chains from one sample in a study of T-cell reconstitution after alpha-beta-depleted transplantation in children. TCRdb independently ran MiXCR on the PCR reads; one entry per CDR3 protein. The data show 440,000 or so distinct CDR3 sequences, approximately 42% seen once. The sample in question was PBMCs, obtained before TCRalphabeta/CD19-depleted stem cell transplant. These receptors were taken from a girl aged 2-10 years with aplastic anemia, due to receive a stem cell transplant. Each CDR3 is given with its conserved first and last residue. D genes are given only for firm matches. Not all rows give a size; the values are once, few, many and, for expanded clones, a class.

V gene	clone size	J gene	D gene	CDR3 protein	CDR3 DNA
TRBV6-6	.	TRBJ2-1	.	CASSYQGEEQFF	TGTGCCAGCAGTTACCAGGGCGAGGAGCAGTTCTTC
TRBV11-2	many	TRBJ2-7	.	CASSSRRGVTYEQYF	TGTGCCAGCAGCTCTCGGAGGGGGGTGACCTACGAGCAGTACTTC
TRBV29-1	.	TRBJ2-1	TRBD2	CSVAFLAGAYNEQFF	TGCAGCGTTGCTTTCCTAGCGGGGGCCTACAATGAGCAGTTCTTC
TRBV12-3/TRBV12-4	many	TRBJ1-2	.	CASSPRGGEGLIGGYTF	TGTGCCAGCAGCCCAAGGGGTGGCGAGGGCCTCATTGGGGGCTACACCTTC
TRBV1	.	TRBJ2-1	.	CTSSQTGGNEQFF	TGCACCAGCAGCCAAACTGGGGGCAATGAGCAGTTCTTC
TRBV5-1	.	TRBJ2-1	.	CASSRDTEINEQFF	TGCGCCAGCAGCAGGGACACCGAAATCAATGAGCAGTTCTTC
TRBV6-1	.	TRBJ1-2	.	CASTRWGLTYDYGYTF	TGTGCCAGCACGAGGTGGGGACTCACGTACGACTATGGCTACACCTTC
TRBV4-3	.	TRBJ2-2	.	CASSQDGDGRGTGELFF	TGCGCCAGCAGCCAAGATGGCGACGGACGTGGCACCGGGGAGCTGTTTTTT
TRBV29-1	once	TRBJ2-7	TRBD1	CSVDRLSTGAYEQYF	TGCAGCGTTGACCGCCTCTCGACAGGGGCCTACGAGCAGTACTTC
TRBV20-1	.	TRBJ2-7	.	CSARDSPPKVPYEQYF	TGCAGTGCTAGAGACTCACCTCCCAAGGTTCCGTATGAGCAGTACTTC
TRBV6-1	.	TRBJ1-6	TRBD1	CASSGDRGNSPLHF	TGTGCCAGCAGTGGGGACAGGGGAAATTCACCCCTCCACTTT
TRBV5-1	many	TRBJ2-2	.	CASSPLSGGSANTGELFF	TGCGCCAGCAGCCCTTTAAGTGGGGGTTCCGCGAACACCGGGGAGCTGTTTTTT
TRBV28	many	TRBJ1-4	.	CASSLRPRVYEKLFF	TGTGCCAGCAGTTTAAGGCCCCGGGTCTATGAAAAACTGTTTTTT
TRBV7-2	.	TRBJ2-4	.	CASSTYDGNIQYF	TGTGCCAGCAGCACCTATGATGGGAACATTCAGTACTTC
TRBV3-1	.	TRBJ2-5	TRBD1	CASSQQGARETQYF	TGTGCCAGCAGCCAACAGGGGGCTCGGGAGACCCAGTACTTC
TRBV20-1	.	TRBJ2-4	TRBD1	CSAADRRDIQYF	TGCAGTGCTGCGGACAGGCGAGACATTCAGTACTTC
TRBV5-1	.	TRBJ2-5	TRBD1	CASSHLTGKETQYF	TGCGCCAGCAGCCATCTGACAGGGAAGGAGACCCAGTACTTC
TRBV20-1	.	TRBJ2-7	TRBD2	CSAREAGPYEQYF	TGCAGTGCTAGAGAAGCGGGACCCTACGAGCAGTACTTC
TRBV29-1	few	TRBJ2-7	TRBD2	CSVRLAHSSYEQYF	TGCAGCGTCCGACTAGCGCACAGCTCCTACGAGCAGTACTTC
TRBV20-1	many	TRBJ2-1	TRBD1	CSARGQGSIPNEQFF	TGCAGTGCTAGGGGACAGGGCAGCATCCCAAACGAGCAGTTCTTC
TRBV20-1	.	TRBJ2-1	.	CSARGGPLNEQFF	TGCAGTGCTCGCGGGGGCCCCCTCAATGAGCAGTTCTTC
TRBV12-3/TRBV12-4	.	TRBJ2-7	.	CASSIDVREQYF	TGTGCAAGCTCGATCGACGTTCGGGAGCAGTACTTC
TRBV6-5	many	TRBJ2-7	.	CASSYSPGFPYEQYF	TGTGCCAGCAGTTACTCTCCAGGGTTTCCCTACGAGCAGTACTTC
TRBV12-3/TRBV12-4	many	TRBJ2-1	.	CASSLESFGEQFF	TGTGCCAGCAGTTTGGAGAGCTTTGGGGAGCAGTTCTTC
TRBV5-6	few	TRBJ1-6	.	CASSGSLRGSGMNSPLHF	TGTGCCAGCAGCGGCTCTCTTAGGGGAAGCGGGATGAATTCACCCCTCCACTTT
TRBV2	many	TRBJ2-1	.	CASSDDGSAYNEQFF	TGTGCCAGCAGTGACGACGGATCAGCCTACAATGAGCAGTTCTTC
TRBV9	.	TRBJ2-1	TRBD2	CASSVGLASYNEQFF	TGTGCCAGCAGCGTAGGACTAGCCTCCTACAATGAGCAGTTCTTC
TRBV6-1	.	TRBJ2-6	.	CASGHGDHRSGANVLTF	TGTGCCAGCGGACACGGGGACCATAGATCTGGGGCCAACGTCCTGACTTTC
TRBV27	.	TRBJ2-7	.	CASSPGGLPTKGEQYF	TGTGCCAGCAGTCCAGGGGGACTCCCGACGAAAGGCGAGCAGTACTTC
TRBV10-1	few	TRBJ2-3	.	CASSESMAGRTDTQYF	TGCGCCAGCAGTGAGAGTATGGCGGGAAGGACAGATACGCAGTATTTT
TRBV6-5	many	TRBJ2-3	TRBD1	CASSYIRQGVWYF	TGTGCCAGCAGTTACATCCGACAGGGGGTATGGTATTTT
TRBV28	.	TRBJ2-7	.	CASRNVYEQYF	TGTGCCAGCAGGAACGTGTACGAGCAGTACTTC
TRBV7-6	.	TRBJ2-7	TRBD2	CASSFKGTIFDEQYF	TGTGCCAGCAGCTTTAAGGGGACTATATTCGACGAGCAGTACTTC
TRBV20-1	.	TRBJ2-1	.	CSAISGLSYNEQFF	TGCAGTGCGATAAGCGGCCTCTCCTACAATGAGCAGTTCTTC
TRBV29-1	.	TRBJ1-1	.	CSVTHLGVMNTEAFF	TGCAGCGTCACTCATCTAGGCGTGATGAACACTGAAGCTTTCTTT
TRBV20-1	few	TRBJ2-1	TRBD2	CSARSGMYNEQFF	TGCAGTGCTAGAAGCGGGATGTACAATGAGCAGTTCTTC
TRBV20-1	.	TRBJ2-2	TRBD1	CSASKGATIGELFF	TGCAGTGCTAGTAAGGGGGCTACGATCGGGGAGCTGTTTTTT
TRBV12-3/TRBV12-4	.	TRBJ2-1	.	CASKSGASYNEQFF	TGTGCCAGCAAGTCTGGGGCCTCCTACAATGAGCAGTTCTTC
TRBV28	.	TRBJ2-1	TRBD1	CASRPPSDRGGFNEQFF	TGTGCCAGCAGACCTCCTAGCGACAGGGGGGGATTCAATGAGCAGTTCTTC
TRBV5-1	.	TRBJ2-3	.	CASSLTRWDTDTQYF	TGCGCCAGCAGCTTGACCAGGTGGGACACAGATACGCAGTATTTT
TRBV20-1	.	TRBJ2-4	.	CSARPGEAKNIQYF	TGCAGTGCTAGGCCAGGGGAGGCCAAAAACATTCAGTACTTC
TRBV10-3	.	TRBJ2-1	TRBD2	CATATRLAGLNEQFF	TGTGCCACCGCTACCCGACTAGCGGGATTGAATGAGCAGTTCTTC
TRBV7-2	.	TRBJ2-4	TRBD1	CASSSPGQGAKNIQHF	TGTGCCAGCAGCTCGCCGGGACAGGGGGCCAAAAACATTCAGCACTTC
TRBV20-1	.	TRBJ2-3	.	CSATQGGDTQYF	TGCAGTGCTACCCAGGGAGGTGATACGCAGTATTTT
TRBV20-1	.	TRBJ1-5	.	CSARRPTVGNQPQHF	TGCAGTGCTAGACGACCGACAGTTGGCAATCAGCCCCAGCATTTT
TRBV7-2	few	TRBJ2-6	.	CASSSRGSGANVLTF	TGTGCCAGCAGCTCAAGGGGGTCTGGGGCCAACGTCCTGACTTTC
TRBV20-1	.	TRBJ2-1	TRBD2	CSARLAGRNEQFF	TGCAGTGCTAGGCTAGCGGGGCGCAATGAGCAGTTCTTC
TRBV7-9	many	TRBJ1-1	.	CASSPGALNTEAFF	TGTGCCAGCAGCCCAGGGGCGTTGAACACTGAAGCTTTCTTT
TRBV7-2	.	TRBJ2-5	.	CASSQKTGVETQYF	TGTGCCAGCAGTCAGAAGACAGGAGTGGAGACCCAGTACTTC
TRBV5-1	many	TRBJ2-1	.	CASSWVETPVQFF	TGCGCCAGCAGCTGGGTCGAGACCCCGGTGCAGTTCTTC
TRBV3-1	.	TRBJ2-3	TRBD2	CASSPRQPAGSTDTQYF	TGTGCCAGCAGCCCGCGCCAACCAGCGGGATCTACAGATACGCAGTATTTT
TRBV20-1	many	TRBJ1-1	.	CSASDSDNTEAFF	TGCAGTGCCTCCGACAGTGACAACACTGAAGCTTTCTTT
TRBV4-1	few	TRBJ2-7	TRBD2	CASSPRTSGRAYEQYF	TGCGCCAGCAGCCCCCGGACTAGCGGGAGGGCCTACGAGCAGTACTTC
TRBV7-6	.	TRBJ2-1	TRBD2	CASSLDAGDNEQFF	TGTGCCAGCAGCTTAGACGCGGGGGACAATGAGCAGTTCTTC
TRBV5-5	.	TRBJ2-3	.	CASSRRASTDTQYF	TGTGCCAGCAGCCGCCGGGCCAGCACAGATACGCAGTATTTT
TRBV5-5	.	TRBJ2-7	TRBD2	CASSGTSGRLYEQYF	TGTGCCAGCAGCGGGACTAGCGGGAGATTATACGAGCAGTACTTC
TRBV7-9	.	TRBJ2-1	.	CASSFKSGTANFNEQFF	TGTGCCAGCAGCTTTAAGAGCGGGACAGCGAACTTCAATGAGCAGTTCTTC
TRBV12-3/TRBV12-4	.	TRBJ2-3	TRBD1	CASSHGQGRADTQYF	TGTGCCAGCAGCCATGGACAGGGAAGAGCAGATACGCAGTATTTT
TRBV27	many	TRBJ1-2	TRBD1	CASSATGDGYTF	TGTGCCAGCAGCGCCACAGGGGATGGCTACACCTTC